The source of this T cell receptor (beta chain) is a study of cytomegalovirus exposure and HLA in healthy donors. Overall study results and limits: It was taken for granted in presence/absence analyses that sequencing depth across donors was roughly uniform. A prior analysis recorded that most TCR beta V segments were productive about 90% or about 30% of the time.

Notes on this clone: The antigen is undetermined.

With 60 Vbeta and 13 Jbeta primers, the PCR was carried out. The data were produced by immunoSEQ multiplex PCR, yet TCRdb's version contains in-frame clones alone and is incomplete. The table has around 130,000 clones, about 80% seen once. The CDR3 runs to 17 residues. Germline trimming cut 4 bases from V and 1 base from J; bases unmatched to any gene: 13. Germline V CDR1 and CDR2: SGDLS, YYNGEE. V usage is TRBV9 and J usage is TRBJ1-1, with TRBD1 matching over 7 bases. Sequences were obtained from PBMCs. The clonotype was recovered from a man in his thirties or forties in good health and CMV-seronegative. CDR3 nucleotide sequence: TGTGCCAGCAGCAAACAAAGTGGGGGACAGTCGAACACTGAAGCTTTCTTT. It is translated as CASSKQSGGQSNTEAFF.